This T cell receptor beta chain derives from a study of cytomegalovirus exposure and HLA in healthy donors. Findings and caveats of the study: Earlier results showed most TCR beta V segments being productive about 87% or about 30% of the time.

With V trimmed by 3 bases and J by 2 bases, 7 bases remained unmatched. In germline, CDR1 is MGHRA, CDR2 YSYEKL. CDR3 length: 16 amino acids. PCR primers comprised 60 Vbeta and 13 Jbeta primers. Repertoires were generated with immunoSEQ multiplex PCR, while TCRdb's copy carries only in-frame clones and drops some. Of over 150,000 clones in the sample, around four fifths were seen once. Note on this clone: Its target is not known.

The sample comprised PBMCs. V and J are TRBV4-1 and TRBJ1-2, with TRBD1 matching over 9 bases. This clonotype originated in a woman in her sixties in good health and CMV-seropositive. Here the CDR3 DNA reads TGCGCCAGCAGCCAGAACACGGGACAGGGAAACTATGGCTACACCTTC. Translated, it gives CASSQNTGQGNYGYTF.